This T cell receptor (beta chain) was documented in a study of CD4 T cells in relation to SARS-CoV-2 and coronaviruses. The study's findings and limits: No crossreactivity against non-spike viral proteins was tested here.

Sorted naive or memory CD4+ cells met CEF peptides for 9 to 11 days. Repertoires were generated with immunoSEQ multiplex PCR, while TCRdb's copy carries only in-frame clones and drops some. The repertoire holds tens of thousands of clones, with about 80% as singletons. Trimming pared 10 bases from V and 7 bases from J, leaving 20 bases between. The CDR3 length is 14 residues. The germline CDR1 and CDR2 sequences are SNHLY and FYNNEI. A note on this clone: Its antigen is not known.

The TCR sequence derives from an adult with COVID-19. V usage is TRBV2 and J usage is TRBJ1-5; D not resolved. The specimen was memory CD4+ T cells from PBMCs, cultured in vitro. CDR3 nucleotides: TGTGCCACAGCCCTTAGGGATCTCAGGCAGCCCCAGCATTTT. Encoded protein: CATALRDLRQPQHF.